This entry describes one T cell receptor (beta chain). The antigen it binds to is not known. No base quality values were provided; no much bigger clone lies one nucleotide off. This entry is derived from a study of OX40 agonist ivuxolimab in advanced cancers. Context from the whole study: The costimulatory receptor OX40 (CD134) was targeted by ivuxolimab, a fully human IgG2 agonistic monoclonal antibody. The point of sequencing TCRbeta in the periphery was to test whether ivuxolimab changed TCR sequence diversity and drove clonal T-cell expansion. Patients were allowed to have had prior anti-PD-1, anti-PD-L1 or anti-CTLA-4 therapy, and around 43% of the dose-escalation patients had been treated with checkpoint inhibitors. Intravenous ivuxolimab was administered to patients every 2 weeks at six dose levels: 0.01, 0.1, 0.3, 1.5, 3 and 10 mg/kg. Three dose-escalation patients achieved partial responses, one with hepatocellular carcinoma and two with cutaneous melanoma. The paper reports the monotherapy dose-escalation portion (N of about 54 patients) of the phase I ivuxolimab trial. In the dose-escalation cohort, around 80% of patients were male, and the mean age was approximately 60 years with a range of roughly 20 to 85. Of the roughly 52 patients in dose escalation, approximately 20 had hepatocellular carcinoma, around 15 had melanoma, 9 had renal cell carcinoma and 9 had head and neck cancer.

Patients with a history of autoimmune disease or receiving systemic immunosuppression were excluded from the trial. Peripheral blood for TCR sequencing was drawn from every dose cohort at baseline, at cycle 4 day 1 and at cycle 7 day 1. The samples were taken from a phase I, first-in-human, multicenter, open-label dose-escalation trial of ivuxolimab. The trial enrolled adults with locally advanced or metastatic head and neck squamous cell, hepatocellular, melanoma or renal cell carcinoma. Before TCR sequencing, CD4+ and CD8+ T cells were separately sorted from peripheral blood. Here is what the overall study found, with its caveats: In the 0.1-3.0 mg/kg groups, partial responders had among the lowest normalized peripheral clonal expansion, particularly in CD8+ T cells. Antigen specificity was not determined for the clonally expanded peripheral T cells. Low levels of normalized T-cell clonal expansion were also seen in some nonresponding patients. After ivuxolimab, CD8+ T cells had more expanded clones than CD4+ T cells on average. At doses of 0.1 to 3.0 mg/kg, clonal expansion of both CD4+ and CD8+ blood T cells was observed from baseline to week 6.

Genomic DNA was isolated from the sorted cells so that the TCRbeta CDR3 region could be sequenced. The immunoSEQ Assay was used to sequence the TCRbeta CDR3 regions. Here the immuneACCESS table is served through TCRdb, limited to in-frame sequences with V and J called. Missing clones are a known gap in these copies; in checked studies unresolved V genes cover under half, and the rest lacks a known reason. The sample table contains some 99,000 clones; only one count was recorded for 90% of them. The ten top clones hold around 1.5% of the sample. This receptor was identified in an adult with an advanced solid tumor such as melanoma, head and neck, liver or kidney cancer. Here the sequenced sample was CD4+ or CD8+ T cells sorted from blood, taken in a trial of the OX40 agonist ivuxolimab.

DNA sequence: TGCGCCAGCAGCTTGGGGGCGGGGTACTACGAGCAGTACTTC. Translated, it gives CASSLGAGYYEQYF. This chain joins TRBV5-1 to TRBJ2-7; TRBD2 is possibly the D segment (6 matching bases). Relative to germline, V is 0 bases shorter and J is 3 bases shorter, with 10 bases between their ends. The germline V gene encodes CDR1 SGHRS and CDR2 YFSETQ. The CDR3, cysteine through phenylalanine, is 14 amino acids long. The sequence is cut down to CDR3 DNA, 42 bases in frame from base 1.